These 17 T cell receptor beta chains originate from one sample sequenced in a study of T cells of healthy individuals. A single record per CDR3 protein comes from TCRdb applying MiXCR to the 5' RACE reads. This sample has approximately 52,000 distinct CDR3 sequences, with roughly 15% found just once. The receptor set was obtained from a human donor in good health.

V usage is TRBV25-1 and J usage is TRBJ1-1; D ambiguous. In germline, CDR1 is MGHDK, CDR2 SYGVNS. The CDR3 sequence is 12 residues long. Trimming took off 4 bases at V and 4 bases at J, with 7 bases between the two ends. The CDR3 is CASSAGGTEAFF. CDR3 DNA: TGTGCCAGCAGTGCCGGTGGCACTGAAGCTTTCTTT.

The V call is TRBV9, the J call TRBJ2-3, with TRBD2 matching over 8 bases. Per germline, CDR1 SGDLS and CDR2 YYNGEE. The CDR3 contains 16 residues. Losses at the gene ends were 4 bases for V and 2 bases for J; bases not matched to a gene: 9. CDR3 sequence (DNA): TGTGCCAGCAGCCCGGGGGGCGGGGGGACCACAGATACGCAGTATTTT. This sequence encodes CASSPGGGGTTDTQYF. The variable domain in full, with the rest retrieved from reference TRBV9 and TRBJ2-3, is DSGVTQTPKHLITATGQRVTLRCSPRSGDLSVYWYQQSLDQGLQFLIQYYNGEERAKGNILERFSAQQFPDLHSELNLSSLELGDSALYFCASSPGGGGTTDTQYFGPGTRLTVL.

This clonotype was counted a few times. V usage is TRBV12-3 or TRBV12-4 and J usage is TRBJ1-2; 10 positions agree with TRBD1. Trimming took 11 bases from V and 7 from J; bases not matched to a gene: 10. The CDR3 extends over 13 amino acids. Written as DNA, the CDR3 is TGTGCCGCATCGGGGACAGGGGCTTCTGGCTACACCTTC. This encodes CAASGTGASGYTF.

The V call is TRBV20-1, the J call TRBJ1-1; TRBD1 aligns across 9 bases. The J segment lost 4 bases and the V segment lost 3 bases, leaving 6 bases of the junction unmatched. The CDR3 extends over 14 amino acids. Per the germline V gene, CDR1 is DFQATT and CDR2 is SNEGSKA (reference sequence). The CDR3 region has the DNA TGCAGTGCTAGCCCACAGGGGGCGGGCACTGAAGCTTTCTTT. This translates into CSASPQGAGTEAFF.

Ten or more counts support this clonotype. The chain carries TRBV10-3 and TRBJ2-7, with D unclear. Looked up from germline, CDR1 is ENHRY and CDR2 is SYGVKD. This CDR3 region has 14 residues. CDR3 bases: TGTGCGACCGGTCCCGGAGCCTCCTCCTACGAGCAGTACTTC. Amino acids: CATGPGASSYEQYF.

There are a few counts of this clonotype. J is TRBJ1-1 and V is TRBV24-1, with D perhaps matching TRBD1 (5 bases). Deletions cut 4 bases from V and 0 bases from J, with 11 bases between. The CDR3 sequence is 15 residues long. Germline assignment: CDR1 KGHDR and CDR2 SFDVKD. Written as DNA, the CDR3 is TGTGCCACCAGTGACCTGGGACGGATGAACACTGAAGCTTTCTTT. Amino acid sequence: CATSDLGRMNTEAFF.

Concerning this clonotype itself: The germline gene is not matched at one end of the junction; a read error may be the cause. The chain recombines TRBV7-2 with TRBJ2-7; TRBD1 matches 8 bases. The germline CDR1 and CDR2 sequences are SGHTA and FQGNSA. The CDR3 totals 12 residues. The CDR3 sequence is CASSLARGQVLF. In DNA form, the CDR3 reads TGTGCCAGCAGCTTAGCGCGGGGACAGGTACTTTTC.

The CDR3, as DNA: TGTGCCAGCAGCTTAGCCGGGACCTACACAGATACGCAGTATTTT. Translation: CASSLAGTYTDTQYF. V usage is TRBV7-2 and J usage is TRBJ2-3; D tentatively reads TRBD1 or TRBD2 (5 bases each). The CDR3 runs 15 residues. CDR1 and CDR2 (germline): SGHTA, FQGNSA. Trimming stripped 0 bases from V and 2 bases from J, with 9 bases between.

This clonotype was observed at least ten times. The chain carries TRBV11-2 and TRBJ2-2; D uncertain. This CDR3 has 13 amino acids. With 5 bases removed from V and 6 bases from J, the gap between germline ends came to 10 bases. The germline CDR1 and CDR2 sequences are SGHAT and FQNNGV. The CDR3: CASSLTGPGELFF. DNA of the CDR3: TGTGCCAGCAGCCTAACTGGCCCCGGGGAGCTGTTTTTT.

The table lists this clonotype with many counts. The chain joins TRBV2 to TRBJ2-1, with 7 bases identical to TRBD2. Germline V gene data show CDR1 as SNHLY and CDR2 as FYNNEI. With 3 bases clipped from V and 6 bases from J, the junction kept 8 bases outside the gene matches. The CDR3 has 15 residues. In DNA, the CDR3 is TGTGCCAGCAGTGAGGGCGGGGGTTCTTCCAATGAGCAGTTCTTC. Its translation: CASSEGGGSSNEQFF.

This clonotype has a count of ten or more. The V gene is TRBV7-2, the J gene TRBJ2-5, with a weak D call TRBD2 (6 bases). Germline loops: CDR1 SGHTA, CDR2 FQGNSA. Trimming cost V 4 bases and J 9 bases, with 15 bases left between them. This CDR3 spans 13 amino acids. The CDR3 nucleotides are TGTGCCAGCAGCTCGTTGACTAGAGGGGCCCAGTACTTC. This sequence encodes CASSSLTRGAQYF. The complete variable domain, with remaining parts taken from reference TRBV7-2 and TRBJ2-5, reads GAGVSQSPSNKVTEKGKDVELRCDPISGHTALYWYRQSLGQGLEFLIYFQGNSAPDKSGLPSDRFSAERTGGSVSTLTIQRTQQEDSAVYLCASSSLTRGAQYFGPGTRLLVL.

This clonotype was detected ten times or more. This chain links TRBV6-5 with TRBJ2-3; perhaps D is TRBD1 or TRBD2 (7 bases each). The CDR3 totals 15 residues. Germline loops: CDR1 MNHEY, CDR2 SVGAGI. The germline V and J ends were trimmed by 8 bases and 1 base, with 16 bases remaining between them. The CDR3 is CASRRGLAGTDTQYF. CDR3 coding DNA: TGTGCCAGCCGGAGGGGGCTAGCGGGCACAGATACGCAGTATTTT.

This chain uses TRBV5-1 with TRBJ2-2; 7 nucleotides line up with TRBD1. Germline lookup yields CDR1 SGHRS and CDR2 YFSETQ. CDR3 length: 17 amino acids. The ends lost 0 bases at V and 7 bases at J; junction bases unmatched: 12. CDR3 sequence: CASSLALNRGLSGELFF. In DNA, the CDR3 is TGCGCCAGCAGCTTGGCCCTTAACAGGGGATTAAGCGGGGAGCTGTTTTTT. Variable domain in full (rest from reference TRBV5-1 and TRBJ2-2): KAGVTQTPRYLIKTRGQQVTLSCSPISGHRSVSWYQQTPGQGLQFLFEYFSETQRNKGNFPGRFSGRQFSNSRSEMNVSTLELGDSALYLCASSLALNRGLSGELFFGEGSRLTVL.

This clonotype was counted ten times or more. J is TRBJ2-4 and V is TRBV6-5; 11 bases match TRBD2. V lost 4 bases to trimming and J lost 4 bases; unmatched junction nucleotides: 12. Per the germline V gene, CDR1 is MNHEY and CDR2 is SVGAGI. CDR3 length: 18 amino acids. CDR3 sequence: CASSSPRNLAGGKNIQYF. CDR3 DNA: TGTGCCAGCAGTTCCCCCCGGAACCTAGCGGGGGGTAAAAACATTCAGTACTTC.

In its sample, this clonotype was seen many times. The chain carries TRBV25-1 and TRBJ1-1, with D unclear. V dropped 2 bases and J dropped 1 base, with 11 bases sitting between them. Germline CDR1 and CDR2: MGHDK and SYGVNS. This CDR3 is built from 15 residues. The CDR3 sequence is CASSESPSGNTEAFF. CDR3 nucleotide sequence: TGTGCCAGCAGTGAAAGCCCATCAGGGAACACTGAAGCTTTCTTT.

This clonotype occurred a few times. The chain links TRBV5-1 to TRBJ1-2; D is unresolved. CDR1 is SGHRS, CDR2 YFSETQ, per germline. The CDR3 runs to 15 residues. V was cut by 4 bases and J by 4 bases, with 17 bases left in between. The chain's CDR3 is CASSLIPDRSYGYTF. The CDR3 nucleotides read TGCGCCAGCAGCCTCATCCCCGACCGCAGCTATGGCTACACCTTC.

The chain employs TRBV7-2 and TRBJ1-6; weak D call: TRBD1 (6 bases). The germline CDR1 and CDR2 sequences are SGHTA and FQGNSA. The CDR3 has 15 amino acids. V lost 3 bases and J 7 bases, leaving 13 bases between the germline ends. CDR3 sequence (DNA): TGTGCCAGCAGCTTCTTGACAGGCCAAAATTCACCCCTCCACTTT. Encoded protein: CASSFLTGQNSPLHF.